This TCR beta chain was sequenced for a study of cytomegalovirus exposure and HLA in healthy donors (dated by TCRdb to between 2016 and 2019). Regarding the study in general: An earlier analysis of some 620 of the donors reported around 280 Gb of sequence data and roughly 120 million unique TCR beta sequences obtained from around 180 million T cells. On average, about 240,000 unique TCR beta nucleotide sequences were sequenced per donor among a few hundred genotyped donors of the cohort, with roughly 18% of those sequences being non-productive. Genome-wide SNP genotypes for about 65% of the 666 donors were used in a later genetic analysis, which treated that subset as a discovery cohort. An earlier analysis of some 500 of the donors applied high-throughput TCR beta sequencing to assess whether each TCR beta V gene segment acted as functional or pseudogenic. The number of typed donors differed by locus: 629-630 for A, B, C, DRB1 and DQB1; approximately 520 for DQA1; approximately 600 for DPA1; and 450 to 480 for DPB1. Among the roughly 410 genotyped donors, about 85% belonged to the genetic ancestry cluster associated with self-reported Caucasian donors. Roughly 300 gigabases of sequencing data and tens of millions of unique TCR sequences were included in an early release covering around 650 HLA-typed donors. A later analysis re-analyzed previously published TCR beta repertoires from hundreds of donors and added high-resolution HLA genotyping to study TCR occurrence patterns. The aim of the study was to test whether cataloging public T cell receptors could identify signatures of past pathogen exposure. The study profiled the T cell repertoires of fewer than 850 subjects by immunosequencing and related them to cytomegalovirus serostatus. Donor age, sex, ethnicity and CMV serostatus were compiled alongside the repertoire data. The later analysis used no new phenotypic data to find candidate immune exposures, relying instead on TCR beta sequences and their occurrence across donors. High-throughput TCR immunosequencing, statistical association of individual TCRs with disease status, and machine learning were combined to predict cytomegalovirus infection status. Roughly 5 DR-DQ haplotypes were handled as single units for association and clustering because linkage in the cohort was strong. Class I and class II HLA loci were covered by the typing at four-digit resolution. Every repertoire in the discovery cohort had been generated on one and the same sequencing platform. A separate validation cohort of more than 100 different subjects was used in addition to the approximately 670-subject first cohort. The paper's findings and limits, for the study overall: In a later genetic analysis, fewer N-insertions in productive TCRs were reported among donors in an Asian-associated ancestry cluster than the roughly 700-donor mean. Assigning TCR associations to individual alleles was difficult when HLA alleles, especially DR and DQ, strongly co-occurred. A total of fewer than 200 TCR beta chains were listed by the study as associated with cytomegalovirus. An association between a missense DCLRE1C variant and V-gene and J-gene trimming of TCR beta chains was found in a later genetic analysis and replicated in an independent cohort. A later analysis reported that several top co-occurrence clusters appeared linked to parvovirus B19, influenza, CMV and Epstein-Barr virus. While some public TCRs were present in many individuals, most TCR sequences turned up only very rarely across donors. Immune exposure information for the cohort was limited to CMV serostatus. In a later analysis, HLA-associated TCR beta chains showed more clonal expansion and lower generation probabilities than non-associated chains that were equally common. Linkage disequilibrium might explain the correlated functional status among segregating V segments, but an unknown experimental factor could not be excluded. Because counts were too low, around 17 rarely observed V segments, including chromosome 9 orphons, were left out of the earlier analysis of 587 of the donors. In an earlier analysis of more than 500 of the donors, most TCR beta V segments appeared in productive rearrangements about 87% or about 30% of the time, broadly matching IMGT annotations. Because the 87-base-pair reads could not distinguish some IMGT-functional V segments, including TRBV6-2 and TRBV6-3, those segments were excluded. A further reported finding was that TCR beta sequences accurately predicted the HLA-A and HLA-B alleles for most subjects in the first cohort. According to a later analysis, most CMV-associated TCR beta chains appeared to be HLA-restricted, and the HLA associations seemed to be driven largely by CMV exposure. In this cohort, only TCR beta chains were sequenced, and detectable features were limited by the absence of alpha or paired-chain data. In vitro tests confirmed that a few of the cytomegalovirus-associated TCR beta chains recognize cytomegalovirus antigens. According to a later analysis, TCR association rates differed among HLA loci, with DRB1 alleles showing the most associated TCRs and HLA-C alleles showing the fewest. According to the authors, the approach could potentially be generalized to other disease states and immunological phenotypes. Cytomegalovirus status was reported to be diagnosed by the classifier with high specificity and sensitivity in both the original and validation cohorts. The presence/absence analyses assumed that sequencing depth was roughly uniform across donors, and that assumption may not be true. A later analysis associated about 18,000 TCR beta sequences with specific HLA alleles at a false discovery rate of 0.05. A group of highly shared sequence variants was considered likely to be a technical artifact of the sequencing pipeline. HLA typing was unavailable for some donors at each locus, so association tests used only the typed subset.

The cohort consisted of fewer than 700 healthy bone marrow donors. At the time of sampling, all cohort members were nominally healthy, though unrecorded immune exposures were likely present. The donor was CMV seronegative and belonged to the group of around 350 seronegative cohort members. Every donor gave a peripheral blood sample, and the peripheral blood mononuclear cells from that sample were used for TCR beta sequencing. Genomic DNA was extracted from the blood cell samples with the Qiagen DNeasy Blood Extraction Kit. From the germline V gene (reference sequence), CDR1 is SEHNR and CDR2 is FQNEAQ. V has 7 bases trimmed and J has 2 bases trimmed; junction bases matching no gene number 9. Measured from the cysteine to the phenylalanine, the CDR3 is 16 residues long. The read is trimmed to its CDR3 DNA, 48 bases read in frame from base 1. A word on this clone: Its antigen is still unknown. The record has no base qualities; no much larger clone is one base away.

The library relied on the immunoSEQ multiplex PCR assay. The multiplex PCR relied on a mix of 60 forward primers for TCR Vbeta segments and 13 reverse primers for TCR Jbeta segments. A multiplex PCR assay on genomic DNA amplified the CDR3 region of rearranged TCR beta genes. On the Illumina HiSeq System, the amplified TCR beta libraries were sequenced as 87-base-pair reads. In the authors' own workflow: A later analysis tallied 75 million to 85 million unique TCR beta chains across the 610 or so repertoires, and approximately 9.9 million of those chains were shared by two or more donors. A nearest-neighbor algorithm error-corrected the raw reads and collapsed the reads into unique sequences, merging closely related sequences to remove PCR and sequencing errors. V, D and J gene segments were assigned by aligning CDR3 sequences to IMGT reference sequences. For a sequence to be retained, a match of at least six nucleotides to both a V gene segment and a J gene segment was required. Rearrangements were classified as productive when the CDR3 lacked stop codons and remained in frame with V and J, and all other rearrangements were classified as non-productive. Following IMGT convention, CDR3 was defined as the stretch from the second conserved V-encoded cysteine up to the conserved J-encoded phenylalanine. Sequences without an unambiguous match to a single V gene segment were excluded from the earlier analysis of 450 to 650 of the donors. In an earlier analysis of several hundred of the donors, V segments were called functional above 56.7% productive rearrangements and were called segregating when the between-donor standard deviation exceeded 5%. A statistical classification framework was developed to diagnose cytomegalovirus status using the catalog of TCR beta chain sequences. A later analysis assigned V and J genes by comparing TCR nucleotide sequences with IMGT/GENE-DB human TR gene sequences. Using the TCRdist pipeline, a later analysis assigned CDR3 sequences along with most-parsimonious VDJ recombination scenarios. In a later analysis, each TCR beta chain was defined by its CDR3 amino acid sequence together with its V-gene family, and reads lacking a unique V-gene family were excluded. To address suspected cross-contamination and a sequencing artifact, a later analysis removed a few hundred highly shared, low-generation-probability nucleotide sequences. A later analysis calculated a clonal expansion index for each public chain from normalized within-repertoire ranks of inferred template counts. Generation probabilities in a later analysis came from a VDJ recombination model fitted to out-of-frame rearrangements, and those results were checked against IGoR. A later analysis scored TCR-TCR, TCR-HLA and TCR-CMV co-occurrence with hypergeometric tests, applying a repertoire-size bias correction to TCR pairs. A later analysis estimated false discovery rates by permuting HLA or CMV assignments 20 times. A later analysis grouped co-occurring TCRs with DBSCAN, adding TCRdist sequence similarity when clustering within HLA-allele-positive subsets. Repertoires with fewer than 30,000 or more than 120,000 public chains, plus five repertoires with anomalous nucleotide sharing, were excluded from co-occurrence clustering. The source is immuneACCESS, and TCRdb retained only in-frame sequences with V and J called. Part of the clones is not carried over; for the studies checked, unresolved V genes explain less than half of this, and the remainder is unexplained. V and J calls and clone size are as listed in that table; D and trimming were resolved from the DNA. This sample has 150,000 to 180,000 clones in its table, and over 70% of those were observed once. The ten biggest clones cover around 1.9% of the sample.

Specimen: PBMCs. The TCR sequence derives from a man aged 25-45 years in good health and CMV-seronegative. The rearranged chain carries TRBV7-9 and TRBJ2-2, and 8 bases in between align with TRBD1. DNA sequence: TGTGCCAGCAATTACGACAGGGGCTTCAACACCGGGGAGCTGTTTTTT. Its product reads: CASNYDRGFNTGELFF.